This TCR beta chain was documented in a study of shared T cell receptors in the human thymus. TCRdb's copy holds only in-frame clones and misses some; the assay was immunoSEQ multiplex PCR. Of some 760,000 clones in the sample, over 75% are singletons; the top ten hold around 0.0099%. The CDR3 sequence is 16 residues long. Germline CDR1 and CDR2: MGHRA and YSYEKL. Trimming removed 3 bases from V and 4 bases from J, with 19 bases in between. These same records also appear under a second study, on human thymus T cells. Turning to that study: Samples came from healthy Finnish infants during open corrective cardiac surgery. Thymus tissue for the work was resected from patients undergoing corrective heart surgery.

Specimen: thymocytes. The sequence derives from a girl under three years old with a congenital heart defect. This chain links TRBV4-1 with TRBJ2-7; a possible D gene is TRBD2 (6 bases). The CDR3 loop is CASSHKGTNGTYEQYF. The CDR3 nucleotides read TGCGCCAGCAGCCATAAGGGAACCAACGGGACTTACGAGCAGTACTTC.